The clone carrying this TCR beta chain has only a few counts. Its antigen is unknown. The entry originates in a study of human T cells and chemical hapten exposure. Study details: An area of 2 cm by approximately 2 cm on upper inner arm skin received 2% DPC for sensitization. Recorded diagnoses among the mostly female patients were alopecia areata, totalis or universalis. Whole-study findings and limits: Each of the donors had alopecia, so their immune responses may not resemble those of healthy people.

The V gene lost 4 bases and the J gene lost 6 bases, with 10 bases spanning the gap. The CDR3 has 13 amino acids. CDR1 is SGHTA, CDR2 FQGNSA, per germline. Time point: patch test 3, about 24 weeks after DPC sensitization. The treatment denotes: therapeutic diphenylcyclopropenone sensitization with weekly scalp DPC. TCRdb used MiXCR to reprocess the RACE reads, holding one entry per CDR3 protein. The sample shows about 160,000 distinct CDR3 sequences, 25% to 30% of them seen only once. Sequences were derived from whole blood, sampled in connection with sensitization to the hapten diphenylcyclopropenone (DPC). The chain joins TRBV7-2 to TRBJ1-5; D might be TRBD1 (6 bases). The source of this sequence is a young woman with alopecia areata. Some clones in this sample may be carry-over from other donors' samples. The CDR3 sequence is CASSYQDSQPQHF. The CDR3 nucleotides read TGTGCCAGCAGCTACCAGGACAGTCAGCCCCAGCATTTT.